These T cell receptor beta chains were read from a single sample in a study of blood T cell repertoires in COVID-19. The protocol was immunoSEQ multiplex PCR, while the TCRdb copy is restricted to in-frame clones and leaves out a portion. Of 110,000 to 150,000 clones in the sample, 80% to 90% were seen once. The source material was peripheral blood. The receptors shown here come from a man between 60 and 70 years old with active or convalescent COVID-19. Both conserved end residues are part of each CDR3. Each record gives: V gene, clone size, D gene, J gene, CDR3 protein, CDR3 DNA. A D gene is named only where the DNA matches it firmly. Clone size is not always given. Where it is, it says once, few, many or a class for expanded clones.

v_gene: TRBV19
abundance: NA
d_gene: TRBD1
j_gene: TRBJ2-7
CDR3aa: CASSVHRGEQYF
CDR3nt: TGTGCCAGTAGTGTCCACAGGGGCGAGCAGTACTTC

v_gene: TRBV6-5
abundance: NA
d_gene: TRBD2
j_gene: TRBJ2-7
CDR3aa: CASSPASGSSYEQYF
CDR3nt: TGTGCCAGCAGCCCGGCCAGCGGGAGCTCCTACGAGCAGTACTTC

v_gene: TRBV24-1
abundance: NA
d_gene: NA
j_gene: TRBJ2-1
CDR3aa: CATTDRSYNEQFF
CDR3nt: TGTGCCACCACCGACAGGTCCTACAATGAGCAGTTCTTC

v_gene: TRBV19
abundance: NA
d_gene: NA
j_gene: TRBJ2-3
CDR3aa: CASNRDPGPHLRAAGLDTQYF
CDR3nt: TGTGCCAGTAACAGAGATCCGGGACCACACTTGCGGGCGGCGGGGTTAGATACGCAGTATTTT

v_gene: TRBV28
abundance: NA
d_gene: NA
j_gene: TRBJ1-1
CDR3aa: CASSLGVQNTEAFF
CDR3nt: TGTGCCAGCAGCCTGGGAGTACAGAACACTGAAGCTTTCTTT

v_gene: TRBV7-2
abundance: NA
d_gene: NA
j_gene: TRBJ1-2
CDR3aa: CASSPFPVVNYGYTF
CDR3nt: TGTGCCAGCAGCCCATTTCCCGTAGTGAACTATGGCTACACCTTC

v_gene: TRBV28
abundance: NA
d_gene: TRBD1
j_gene: TRBJ1-2
CDR3aa: CASSLLGQNYGYTF
CDR3nt: TGTGCCAGCAGTTTATTGGGACAGAACTATGGCTACACCTTC

v_gene: TRBV5-4
abundance: NA
d_gene: TRBD2
j_gene: TRBJ2-5
CDR3aa: CASSLAGGQETQYF
CDR3nt: TGTGCCAGCAGCCTAGCGGGGGGCCAAGAGACCCAGTACTTC

v_gene: TRBV21-1
abundance: NA
d_gene: NA
j_gene: TRBJ2-3
CDR3aa: CASSNRETKPREREGQDTQYF
CDR3nt: TGTGCCAGCAGCAACCGTGAGACCAAGCCCAGGGAGCGGGAGGGCCAAGATACGCAGTATTTT

v_gene: TRBV19
abundance: NA
d_gene: TRBD2
j_gene: TRBJ2-1
CDR3aa: CASQRGANNEQFF
CDR3nt: TGTGCCAGTCAGCGGGGGGCCAACAATGAGCAGTTCTTC

v_gene: TRBV4-1
abundance: once
d_gene: NA
j_gene: TRBJ1-5
CDR3aa: CASSRDQREGLGRSNQPQHF
CDR3nt: TGCGCCAGCAGCCGAGATCAAAGGGAGGGTCTGGGAAGAAGCAATCAGCCCCAGCATTTT

v_gene: TRBV6-2/TRBV6-3
abundance: NA
d_gene: NA
j_gene: TRBJ1-2
CDR3aa: CASSYSRSPQRGYGYTF
CDR3nt: TGTGCCAGCAGTTACTCGAGAAGCCCTCAGCGGGGGTATGGCTACACCTTC

v_gene: TRBV27
abundance: NA
d_gene: TRBD1
j_gene: TRBJ1-2
CDR3aa: CASSSPDRAGYTF
CDR3nt: TGTGCCAGCAGTTCCCCCGACAGGGCTGGCTACACCTTC

v_gene: TRBV7-2
abundance: NA
d_gene: NA
j_gene: TRBJ1-1
CDR3aa: CASSARQGLGTEAFF
CDR3nt: TGTGCCAGCAGCGCGCGGCAGGGGCTGGGGACTGAAGCTTTCTTT

v_gene: TRBV6-5
abundance: NA
d_gene: TRBD2
j_gene: TRBJ2-7
CDR3aa: CASRTGGKVYEQYF
CDR3nt: TGTGCCAGCAGGACGGGGGGGAAGGTGTACGAGCAGTACTTC

v_gene: TRBV24-1
abundance: NA
d_gene: NA
j_gene: TRBJ2-2
CDR3aa: CATSASGGNGELFF
CDR3nt: TGTGCCACCAGTGCCTCGGGTGGAAACGGGGAGCTGTTTTTT

v_gene: TRBV4-1
abundance: NA
d_gene: TRBD1
j_gene: TRBJ1-2
CDR3aa: CASSRPLDRGYGYTF
CDR3nt: TGCGCCAGCAGCCGTCCCCTCGACAGGGGCTATGGCTACACCTTC

v_gene: TRBV4-1
abundance: NA
d_gene: TRBD1
j_gene: TRBJ2-6
CDR3aa: CASRPAQTLQGLKGANVLTF
CDR3nt: TGCGCCAGCAGACCCGCCCAGACTCTACAGGGGCTAAAGGGGGCCAACGTCCTGACTTTC

v_gene: TRBV3-1/TRBV3-2
abundance: NA
d_gene: NA
j_gene: TRBJ2-3
CDR3aa: CASSQDGITDTQYF
CDR3nt: TGTGCCAGCAGCCAAGACGGGATTACAGATACGCAGTATTTT

v_gene: TRBV19
abundance: NA
d_gene: TRBD1
j_gene: TRBJ1-1
CDR3aa: CASSNNRGQTEAFF
CDR3nt: TGTGCCAGTAGTAATAACAGGGGTCAGACTGAAGCTTTCTTT

v_gene: TRBV2
abundance: NA
d_gene: TRBD1
j_gene: TRBJ1-5
CDR3aa: CASRRDSRNQPQHF
CDR3nt: TGTGCCAGCAGGAGGGACAGTCGCAATCAGCCCCAGCATTTT

v_gene: TRBV9
abundance: NA
d_gene: TRBD2
j_gene: TRBJ2-3
CDR3aa: CASSGTSGSTDTQYF
CDR3nt: TGTGCCAGCAGTGGCACTAGCGGGAGCACAGATACGCAGTATTTT